This TCR beta chain is drawn from a study of radiation and T cells in renal cell carcinoma. Libraries were prepared by immunoSEQ multiplex PCR; TCRdb keeps only in-frame clonotypes and omits some of them. The repertoire consists of under 200,000 clones, with about 88% occurring once and the leading ten covering roughly 10%. This sample's time point: blood 4 weeks post-SBRT, at nephrectomy. As to treatment: 15 Gy SBRT to primary tumor, nephrectomy 4 weeks later. Nephrectomy followed 15 Gy stereotactic body radiation by 4 weeks. CDR1 SGHVS and CDR2 FQNEAQ come from the germline V gene. The V and J ends lost 4 bases and 2 bases, in that order; junction bases with no gene match: 8. This CDR3 has 16 amino acids.

V and J are TRBV7-8 and TRBJ2-3; 8 nucleotides align to TRBD1. The TCR sequence derives from a woman in her fifties or sixties with renal cell carcinoma. Sequenced here: blood, sampled from a patient whose treatment included radiotherapy and nephrectomy. DNA of the CDR3: TGTGCCAGCAGCTCGACCGGGACAGGATTCACAGATACGCAGTATTTT. It encodes CASSSTGTGFTDTQYF.